Listed below are T cell receptor beta chains from one sample, sequenced in a study of CD8+ T cells in alopecia areata. The repertoire was sequenced with immunoSEQ multiplex PCR; TCRdb's copy has only in-frame clones and lacks some. The sample includes tens of thousands of clones, around 44% of them seen just once. The specimen sequenced was NKG2D-low CD8+ T cells sorted from blood. The receptor set was obtained from a human donor with alopecia areata. CDR3s include the opening cysteine and the closing phenylalanine or tryptophan. D genes are given only for firm matches. Expanded clones get a size class; other rows say once, few or many, or leave the size out.

j_gene	d_gene	v_gene	abundance	CDR3nt	CDR3aa
TRBJ2-5	TRBD2	TRBV9	-	TGTGCCAGCAGCCACTCGACTAGCGGGAGGTACGAAGAGACCCAGTACTTC	CASSHSTSGRYEETQYF
TRBJ2-7	-	TRBV7-9	few	TGTGCCAGCAGCTTAGGTCGCGAGCAGTACTTC	CASSLGREQYF
TRBJ2-7	-	TRBV27	few	TGTGCCAGCAGTTTACTCCGAACAGGGCCCCAGTCCTACGAGCAGTACTTC	CASSLLRTGPQSYEQYF
TRBJ2-1	TRBD2	TRBV7-9	many	TGTGCCAGCAGCCCGTCGACTAGCGTCTCCTACAATGAGCAGTTCTTC	CASSPSTSVSYNEQFF
TRBJ2-5	-	TRBV25-1	-	TGTGCCAGCAGTGACGGGACGGCCCAGTACTTC	CASSDGTAQYF
TRBJ2-1	-	TRBV27	-	TGTGCCAGCAGCCTGCCCTTGGGTGAGCAGTTCTTC	CASSLPLGEQFF
TRBJ1-1	-	TRBV27	few	TGTGCCAGCAGGTCTGGACTAGGGACTGAAGCTTTCTTT	CASRSGLGTEAFF
TRBJ2-1	-	TRBV9	-	TGTGCCAGCAGCGTAGATTCAGTCGTCAATGAGCAGTTCTTC	CASSVDSVVNEQFF
TRBJ2-1	-	TRBV7-9	few	TGTGCCAGCAGCTTAGCGCTTCTGAATGAGCAGTTCTTC	CASSLALLNEQFF
TRBJ2-7	TRBD2	TRBV5-1	-	TGCGCCAGCAGCAGCGGGGGCGAGCAGTACTTC	CASSSGGEQYF
TRBJ1-1	-	TRBV29-1	-	TGCAGCGTTGGGGCAACTGAAGCTTTCTTT	CSVGATEAFF
TRBJ1-1	-	TRBV29-1	-	TGCAGCGTTGAAGATTGGGCTTTTGATGCGAGGGGCACTGAAGCTTTCTTT	CSVEDWAFDARGTEAFF
TRBJ2-7	TRBD2	TRBV29-1	-	TGCAGCGTTGAAGATATTTGGAGCGGGGGAGGGAACGAGCAGTACTTC	CSVEDIWSGGGNEQYF
TRBJ1-6	-	TRBV15	-	TGTGCCACCAGCAGAGAAAGTCGGGCCAATTCACCCCTCCACTTT	CATSRESRANSPLHF
TRBJ1-2	-	TRBV6-4	few	TGTGCCAGCAGTGACTCGGAGTCGGGGGACGGCTACACCTTC	CASSDSESGDGYTF
TRBJ2-1	-	TRBV29-1	-	TGCAGCGTTGATGGCCAAAGAGAAGTCAATGAGCAGTTCTTC	CSVDGQREVNEQFF
TRBJ2-5	-	TRBV29-1	few	TGCAGCGTTGACGGGCTTGGGGGGGAGACCCAGTACTTC	CSVDGLGGETQYF
TRBJ2-1	-	TRBV29-1	few	TGCAGCGTGAGGGGGGGGCCTGAGCAGTTCTTC	CSVRGGPEQFF
TRBJ2-5	-	TRBV4-3	-	TGCGCCAGCAGCCAAGAGGGGTCGGGAGAGACCCAGTACTTC	CASSQEGSGETQYF
TRBJ2-7	TRBD2	TRBV30	-	TGTGCCTGGTCTAGCGGGAGGGCCCTCTCCTACGAGCAGTACTTC	CAWSSGRALSYEQYF
TRBJ2-7	-	TRBV29-1	-	TGCAGCGTTGAACTGGGGGCCTACGAGCAGTACTTC	CSVELGAYEQYF
TRBJ2-5	TRBD2	TRBV5-1	once	TGCGCCAGCAGCTTGGGATACCTCAAGCTAGCGGGAGGTCGGGGTGAGACCCAGTACTTC	CASSLGYLKLAGGRGETQYF
TRBJ2-5	TRBD1	TRBV2	once	TGTGCCAGCAGGGGGACAGGGGGCCTGGAGACCCAGTACTTC	CASRGTGGLETQYF
TRBJ2-3	-	TRBV7-3	-	TGTGCCAGCAGCTTAAGGGGGGCGCCCACAGATACGCAGTATTTT	CASSLRGAPTDTQYF
TRBJ1-1	TRBD1	TRBV9	-	TGTGCCAGCAGCGTAGGGACAGGGAGCAACACTGAAGCTTTCTTT	CASSVGTGSNTEAFF
TRBJ2-7	TRBD1	TRBV14	few	TGTGCCAGCAGAAGCCGGGACAGCTACGAGCAGTACTTC	CASRSRDSYEQYF
TRBJ2-7	-	TRBV4-1	-	TGCGCCAGCAGCCAATTGGAGGGTCTCCACGAGCAGTACTTC	CASSQLEGLHEQYF
TRBJ2-1	-	TRBV4-3	few	TGCGCCAGCAGCCACGATGACACCTCCTACAATGAGCAGTTCTTC	CASSHDDTSYNEQFF
TRBJ1-2	-	TRBV9	-	TGTGCCAGCAGCGTTCGGTCCGGTGGCTACACCTTC	CASSVRSGGYTF
TRBJ2-7	TRBD1	TRBV27	-	TGTGCCAGCAGTTTATCGACAGGGAATAGGCAGTACTTC	CASSLSTGNRQYF